This is a list of T cell receptor beta chains from one sample in a study of control samples from healthy donors and cancer patients. Profiled with immunoSEQ multiplex PCR; TCRdb holds only in-frame clones, not every one. The sample has 100,000 to 150,000 clones, approximately 90% seen once. The material sequenced was blood. The receptors originated from a man aged 18-30 years in good health. CDR3s include the opening cysteine and the closing phenylalanine or tryptophan. D genes are given only for firm matches. Clone sizes are given selectively: once, few, many, or a class where the clone is expanded.

j_gene	abundance	v_gene	d_gene	CDR3aa	CDR3nt
TRBJ1-1	-	TRBV9	-	CASSVVRGGGTEAFF	TGTGCCAGCAGCGTAGTGAGGGGCGGAGGAACTGAAGCTTTCTTT
TRBJ1-5	few	TRBV5-1	-	CASRIGPSNQPQHF	TGCGCCAGCAGAATCGGACCGAGCAATCAGCCCCAGCATTTT
TRBJ1-2	-	TRBV30	-	CAWSVRGGGYTF	TGTGCCTGGAGTGTAAGAGGGGGGGGCTACACCTTC
TRBJ2-5	-	TRBV12-3/TRBV12-4	-	CASSLTQETQYF	TGTGCCAGCAGTTTAACACAAGAGACCCAGTACTTC
TRBJ1-1	-	TRBV19	-	CARSDRRRNTEAFF	TGTGCCAGGAGCGACAGGCGAAGGAACACTGAAGCTTTCTTT
TRBJ1-1	-	TRBV2	-	CASSDDRNTEAFF	TGTGCCAGCAGTGACGACAGGAACACTGAAGCTTTCTTT
TRBJ1-4	-	TRBV27	TRBD1	CASSLSRGPNEKLFF	TGTGCCAGCAGTTTATCGAGGGGGCCTAATGAAAAACTGTTTTTT
TRBJ1-5	-	TRBV14	-	CASSQVPGRAGNQPQHF	TGTGCCAGCAGCCAAGTGCCGGGGAGAGCGGGCAATCAGCCCCAGCATTTT
TRBJ1-5	-	TRBV29-1	-	CSVEGQGNQPQHF	TGCAGCGTCGAAGGGCAGGGAAATCAGCCCCAGCATTTT
TRBJ1-1	-	TRBV13	-	CASSLQGAFEYTEAFF	TGTGCCAGCAGCTTACAAGGGGCTTTTGAGTACACTGAAGCTTTCTTT
TRBJ1-2	once	TRBV5-1	-	CASAPRTVNYGYTF	TGCGCCAGCGCACCCCGGACAGTCAACTATGGCTACACCTTC
TRBJ1-5	once	TRBV25-1	-	CASGGREPHQPQHF	TGTGCCAGTGGGGGAAGGGAGCCCCATCAGCCCCAGCATTTT
TRBJ1-2	-	TRBV6-6	-	CASRPTTGSYGYTF	TGTGCCAGCAGACCTACTACAGGGTCCTATGGCTACACCTTC
TRBJ1-2	-	TRBV4-2	-	CASSQAGTNYGYTF	TGTGCCAGCAGCCAGGCTGGAACTAACTATGGCTACACCTTC
TRBJ2-1	-	TRBV27	TRBD2	CASSPGGKSSYNEQFF	TGTGCCAGCAGTCCGGGGGGGAAAAGCTCCTACAATGAGCAGTTCTTC
TRBJ2-7	-	TRBV28	-	CASRTQGYGEQYF	TGTGCCAGCCGGACGCAGGGTTATGGCGAGCAGTACTTC
TRBJ1-4	-	TRBV2	-	CASAGGVAEKLFF	TGTGCCAGCGCTGGGGGGGTTGCTGAAAAACTGTTTTTT
TRBJ2-1	few	TRBV2	-	CASSQLRGSSTYNEQFF	TGTGCCAGCAGCCAACTCCGAGGGAGCTCCACCTACAATGAGCAGTTCTTC
TRBJ1-4	-	TRBV5-6	-	CASTHWGATNEKLFF	TGTGCCAGCACCCACTGGGGTGCAACTAATGAAAAACTGTTTTTT
TRBJ2-2	few	TRBV21-1	-	CASPTKGLAGGTGELFF	TGTGCCAGTCCAACCAAGGGACTAGCGGGAGGCACCGGGGAGCTGTTTTTT
TRBJ1-2	-	TRBV10-3	-	CAISESAPDYGYTF	TGTGCCATCAGTGAGTCGGCGCCAGACTATGGCTACACCTTC
TRBJ2-3	-	TRBV4-2	-	CASSHGAQETDTQYF	TGTGCCAGCAGCCATGGGGCCCAGGAGACAGATACGCAGTATTTT
TRBJ1-6	-	TRBV28	-	CASSLTPPEGPLHF	TGTGCCAGCAGTTTAACTCCACCTGAGGGGCCCCTCCACTTT
TRBJ1-1	-	TRBV6-2/TRBV6-3	-	CASSYSRQGSRVNTEAFF	TGTGCCAGCAGTTACTCGAGGCAGGGGAGTAGAGTGAACACTGAAGCTTTCTTT
TRBJ1-1	-	TRBV10-3	-	CAISELQGNTEAFF	TGTGCCATCAGTGAGTTACAGGGGAACACTGAAGCTTTCTTT
TRBJ2-3	-	TRBV2	-	CASSGVPLPTGTDTQYF	TGTGCCAGCAGCGGGGTCCCCCTTCCTACCGGCACAGATACGCAGTATTTT
TRBJ2-3	once	TRBV5-6	-	CASSLEVGGSTDTQYF	TGTGCCAGCAGCTTGGAGGTTGGCGGTAGCACAGATACGCAGTATTTT
TRBJ2-5	-	TRBV10-3	-	CASSPGGQETQYF	TGTGCCAGCAGCCCGGGGGGCCAGGAGACCCAGTACTTC
TRBJ2-6	-	TRBV19	TRBD1	CASNPDRAGANVLTF	TGTGCCAGCAATCCCGACAGGGCTGGGGCCAACGTCCTGACTTTC
TRBJ1-2	-	TRBV5-6	-	CASSWGGGYTF	TGTGCCAGCAGCTGGGGGGGTGGCTACACCTTC
TRBJ1-2	-	TRBV5-6	TRBD1	CASSLGLRQGDGYTF	TGTGCCAGCAGCTTGGGTCTGAGACAGGGGGATGGCTACACCTTC
TRBJ2-7	-	TRBV4-1	TRBD1	CASSQKIDRGDHEQYF	TGCGCCAGCAGCCAGAAAATTGACAGGGGAGACCACGAGCAGTACTTC
TRBJ1-2	-	TRBV19	-	CASSISDNYGYTF	TGTGCCAGTAGTATCTCGGATAACTATGGCTACACCTTC
TRBJ1-2	-	TRBV24-1	-	CATSDSYYGYTF	TGTGCCACCAGTGACAGCTACTATGGCTACACCTTC
TRBJ2-7	-	TRBV28	-	CASALGPEQYF	TGTGCCAGCGCTCTGGGCCCCGAGCAGTACTTC
TRBJ2-2	-	TRBV9	TRBD2	CASSAPGTSGSGGTGELFF	TGTGCCAGCAGCGCCCCCGGGACTAGCGGGAGTGGTGGGACCGGGGAGCTGTTTTTT
TRBJ2-3	-	TRBV9	-	CASSVVATRVDTQYF	TGTGCCAGCAGCGTAGTAGCTACCCGAGTAGATACGCAGTATTTT
TRBJ1-4	-	TRBV3-1/TRBV3-2	-	CASSQGQGNEKLFF	TGTGCCAGCAGCCAAGGTCAGGGTAATGAAAAACTGTTTTTT
TRBJ2-7	-	TRBV7-3	TRBD2	CASSLTSGGANEQYF	TGTGCCAGCAGCTTAACAAGCGGGGGGGCCAATGAGCAGTACTTC
TRBJ1-3	-	TRBV28	-	CASRDFSGNTIYF	TGTGCCAGCAGGGATTTCTCTGGAAACACCATATATTTT
TRBJ2-5	-	TRBV7-9	TRBD1	CACNPGTVETQYF	TGTGCCTGTAACCCGGGGACAGTAGAGACCCAGTACTTC
TRBJ1-4	-	TRBV7-9	-	CASSPGPTRDEKLFF	TGTGCCAGCAGCCCGGGCCCCACGAGGGATGAAAAACTGTTTTTT
TRBJ2-7	-	TRBV10-3	-	CAIGARGEQYF	TGTGCCATCGGGGCGCGAGGTGAGCAGTACTTC
TRBJ1-1	-	TRBV5-1	-	CASSWGGTEAFF	TGCGCCAGCAGCTGGGGGGGCACTGAAGCTTTCTTT
TRBJ1-1	-	TRBV7-9	-	CASSTAPRGRAEAFF	TGTGCCAGCAGCACCGCCCCCAGGGGACGAGCTGAAGCTTTCTTT
TRBJ1-1	once	TRBV10-2	-	CASSEWEGSTEAFF	TGCGCCAGCAGTGAGTGGGAAGGGAGCACTGAAGCTTTCTTT
TRBJ1-1	-	TRBV5-1	-	CASTQEGLWNTEAFF	TGCGCCAGCACCCAAGAGGGACTGTGGAACACTGAAGCTTTCTTT
TRBJ1-4	-	TRBV2	-	CASSDWTAEKLFF	TGTGCCAGCAGTGACTGGACAGCTGAAAAACTGTTTTTT